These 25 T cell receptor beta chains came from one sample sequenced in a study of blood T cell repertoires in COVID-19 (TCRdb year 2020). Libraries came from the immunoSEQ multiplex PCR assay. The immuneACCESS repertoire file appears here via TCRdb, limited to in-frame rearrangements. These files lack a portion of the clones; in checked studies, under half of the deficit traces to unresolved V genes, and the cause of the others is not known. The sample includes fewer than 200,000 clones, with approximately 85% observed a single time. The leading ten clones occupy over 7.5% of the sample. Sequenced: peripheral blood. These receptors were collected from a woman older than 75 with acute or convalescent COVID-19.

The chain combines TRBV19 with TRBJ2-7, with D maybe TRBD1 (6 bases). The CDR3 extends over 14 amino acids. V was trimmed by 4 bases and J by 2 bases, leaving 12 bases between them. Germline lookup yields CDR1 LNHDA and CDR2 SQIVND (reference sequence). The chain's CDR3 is CASSRGTPTYEQYF. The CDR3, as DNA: TGTGCCAGTAGTAGGGGGACACCGACCTACGAGCAGTACTTC.

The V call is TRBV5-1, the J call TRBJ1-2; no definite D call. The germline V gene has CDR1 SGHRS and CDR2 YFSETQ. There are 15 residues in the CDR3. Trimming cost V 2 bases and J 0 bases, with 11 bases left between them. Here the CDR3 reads CASSLGRPANYGYTF. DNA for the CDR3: TGCGCCAGCAGCTTAGGCAGGCCAGCTAACTATGGCTACACCTTC.

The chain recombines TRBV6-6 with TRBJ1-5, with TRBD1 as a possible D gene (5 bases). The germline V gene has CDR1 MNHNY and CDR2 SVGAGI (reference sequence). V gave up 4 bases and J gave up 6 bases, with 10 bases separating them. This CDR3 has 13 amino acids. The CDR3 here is CASSLRQGQPQHF. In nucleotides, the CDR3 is TGTGCCAGCAGTTTACGTCAGGGTCAGCCCCAGCATTTT.

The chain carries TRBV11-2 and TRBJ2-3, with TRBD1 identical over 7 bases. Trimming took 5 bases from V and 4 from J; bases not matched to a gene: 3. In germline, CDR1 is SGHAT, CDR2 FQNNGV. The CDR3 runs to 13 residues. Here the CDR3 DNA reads TGTGCCAGCAGCCCCCAGGGGGCAGATACGCAGTATTTT. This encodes CASSPQGADTQYF. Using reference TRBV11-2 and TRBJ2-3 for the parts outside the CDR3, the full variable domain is EAGVAQSPRYKIIEKRQSVAFWCNPISGHATLYWYQQILGQGPKLLIQFQNNGVVDDSQLPKDRFSAERLKGVDSTLKIQPAKLEDSAVYLCASSPQGADTQYFGPGTRLTVL.

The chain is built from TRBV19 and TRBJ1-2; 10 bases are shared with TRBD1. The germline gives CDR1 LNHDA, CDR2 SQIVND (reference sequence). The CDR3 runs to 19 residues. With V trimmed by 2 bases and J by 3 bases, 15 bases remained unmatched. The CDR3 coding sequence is TGTGCCAGTAGTATATCTTTCCGGGACAGGGGAACGCAGGACTATGGCTACACCTTC. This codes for CASSISFRDRGTQDYGYTF.

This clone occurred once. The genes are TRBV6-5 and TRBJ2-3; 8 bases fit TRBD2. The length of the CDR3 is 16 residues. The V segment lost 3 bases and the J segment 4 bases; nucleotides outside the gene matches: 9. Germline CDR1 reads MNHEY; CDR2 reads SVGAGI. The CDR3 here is CASSYSSGPQADTQYF. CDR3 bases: TGTGCCAGCAGTTATTCTAGCGGGCCCCAGGCAGATACGCAGTATTTT.

The DNA of the CDR3 is TGTGCCTGGAGTGTACCCTCCCCGGACAGGGGTCCTGGACCTACCTCTGGAAACACCATATATTTT. Its protein is CAWSVPSPDRGPGPTSGNTIYF. The chain employs TRBV30 and TRBJ1-3, with 9 bases identical to TRBD1. The V and J ends lost 0 bases and 0 bases, in that order; junction bases with no gene match: 21. CDR1 is GTSNPN, CDR2 SVGIG, per germline (reference sequence). The CDR3 covers 22 residues. Full variable domain (rest looked up from reference TRBV30 and TRBJ1-3): SQTIHQWPATLVQPVGSPLSLECTVEGTSNPNLYWYRQAAGRGLQLLFYSVGIGQISSEVPQNLSASRPQDRQFILSSKKLLLSDSGFYLCAWSVPSPDRGPGPTSGNTIYFGEGSWLTVV.

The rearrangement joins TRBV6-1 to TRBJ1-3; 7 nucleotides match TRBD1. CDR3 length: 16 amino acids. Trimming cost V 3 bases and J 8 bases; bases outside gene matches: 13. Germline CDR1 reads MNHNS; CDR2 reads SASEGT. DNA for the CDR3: TGTGCCAGCAGTGACGTACCATTCAGGGGGATACACACCATATATTTT. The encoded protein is CASSDVPFRGIHTIYF.

CDR3 nucleotide sequence: TGCGCCAGCAGCCAAGGGGAGGGTGGGGATTATGGCTACACCTTC. It translates to CASSQGEGGDYGYTF. The rearrangement links TRBV4-1 to TRBJ1-2, with D unresolved. Between the trimmed V and J ends, which lost 1 base and 5 bases, there was a span of 14 bases. Germline lookup yields CDR1 MGHRA and CDR2 YSYEKL. The CDR3 loop spans 15 amino acids.

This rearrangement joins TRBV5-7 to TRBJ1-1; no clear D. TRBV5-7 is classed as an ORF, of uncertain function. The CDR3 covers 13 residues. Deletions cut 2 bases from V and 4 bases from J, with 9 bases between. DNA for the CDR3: TGTGCCAGCAGCTTCCACACGGGCACTGAAGCTTTCTTT. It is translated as CASSFHTGTEAFF.

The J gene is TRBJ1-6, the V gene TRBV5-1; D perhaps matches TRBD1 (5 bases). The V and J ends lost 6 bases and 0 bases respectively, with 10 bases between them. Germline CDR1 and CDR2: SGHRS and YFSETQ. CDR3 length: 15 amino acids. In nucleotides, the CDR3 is TGCGCCAGCACCCTGGGGGGCTCCTATAATTCACCCCTCCACTTT. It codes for CASTLGGSYNSPLHF.

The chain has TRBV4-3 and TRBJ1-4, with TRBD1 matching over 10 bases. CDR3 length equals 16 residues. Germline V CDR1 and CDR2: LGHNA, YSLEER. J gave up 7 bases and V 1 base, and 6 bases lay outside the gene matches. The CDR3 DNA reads TGCGCCAGCAGCCAAGCCGGGACAGGGGTGGCTGAAAAACTGTTTTTT. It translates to CASSQAGTGVAEKLFF.

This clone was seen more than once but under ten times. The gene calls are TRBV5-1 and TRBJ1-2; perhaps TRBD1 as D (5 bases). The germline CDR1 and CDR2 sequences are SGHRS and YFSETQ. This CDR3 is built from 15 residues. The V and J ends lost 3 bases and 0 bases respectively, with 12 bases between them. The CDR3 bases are TGCGCCAGCAGCTCCGTAGGGGCTCCTAACTATGGCTACACCTTC. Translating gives CASSSVGAPNYGYTF. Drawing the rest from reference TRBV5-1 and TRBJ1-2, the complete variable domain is KAGVTQTPRYLIKTRGQQVTLSCSPISGHRSVSWYQQTPGQGLQFLFEYFSETQRNKGNFPGRFSGRQFSNSRSEMNVSTLELGDSALYLCASSSVGAPNYGYTFGSGTRLTVV.

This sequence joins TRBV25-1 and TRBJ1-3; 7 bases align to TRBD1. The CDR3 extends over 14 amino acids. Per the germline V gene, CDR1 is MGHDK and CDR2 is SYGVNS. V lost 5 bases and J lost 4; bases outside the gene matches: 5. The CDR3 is CASSPDRAGNTIYF. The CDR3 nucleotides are TGTGCCAGCAGTCCCGACAGGGCGGGAAACACCATATATTTT.

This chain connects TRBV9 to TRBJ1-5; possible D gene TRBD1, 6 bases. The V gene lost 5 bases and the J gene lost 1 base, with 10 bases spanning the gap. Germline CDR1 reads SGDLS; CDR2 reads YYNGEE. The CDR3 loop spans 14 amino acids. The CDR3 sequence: CASSPGASNQPQHF. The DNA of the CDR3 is TGTGCCAGCAGTCCAGGGGCCAGCAATCAGCCCCAGCATTTT. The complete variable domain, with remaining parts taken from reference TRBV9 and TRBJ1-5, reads DSGVTQTPKHLITATGQRVTLRCSPRSGDLSVYWYQQSLDQGLQFLIQYYNGEERAKGNILERFSAQQFPDLHSELNLSSLELGDSALYFCASSPGASNQPQHFGDGTRLSIL.

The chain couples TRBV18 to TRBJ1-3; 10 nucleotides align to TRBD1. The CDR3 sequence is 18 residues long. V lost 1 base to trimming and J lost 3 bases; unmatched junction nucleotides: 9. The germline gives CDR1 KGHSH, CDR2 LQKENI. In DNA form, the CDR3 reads TGTGCCAGCTCACCACGTGGAGGGACAGGGGTTAGTGGAAACACCATATATTTT. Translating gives CASSPRGGTGVSGNTIYF.

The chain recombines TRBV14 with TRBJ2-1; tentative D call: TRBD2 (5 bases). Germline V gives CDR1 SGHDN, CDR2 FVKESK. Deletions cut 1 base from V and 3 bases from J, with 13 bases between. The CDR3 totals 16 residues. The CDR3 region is CASSQVLASRYNEQFF. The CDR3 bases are TGTGCCAGCAGCCAAGTCCTAGCTAGTCGCTACAATGAGCAGTTCTTC.

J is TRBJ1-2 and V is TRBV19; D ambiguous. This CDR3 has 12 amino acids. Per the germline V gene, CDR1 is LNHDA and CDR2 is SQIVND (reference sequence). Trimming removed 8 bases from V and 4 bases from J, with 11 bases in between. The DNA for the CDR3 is TGTGCCAGTGTCCGGGGAGGCTATGGCTACACCTTC. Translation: CASVRGGYGYTF.

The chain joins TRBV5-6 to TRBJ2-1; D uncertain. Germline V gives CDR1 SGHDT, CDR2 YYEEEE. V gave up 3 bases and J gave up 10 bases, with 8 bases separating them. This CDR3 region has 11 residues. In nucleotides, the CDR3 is TGTGCCAGCAGCTCCAGGAACGAGCAGTTCTTC. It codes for CASSSRNEQFF.

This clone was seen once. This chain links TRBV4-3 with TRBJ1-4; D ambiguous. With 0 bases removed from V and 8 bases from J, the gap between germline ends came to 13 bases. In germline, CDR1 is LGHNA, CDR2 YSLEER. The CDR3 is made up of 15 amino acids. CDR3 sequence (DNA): TGCGCCAGCAGCCAAGAGGGCAGTCGAGACGAAAAACTGTTTTTT. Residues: CASSQEGSRDEKLFF.

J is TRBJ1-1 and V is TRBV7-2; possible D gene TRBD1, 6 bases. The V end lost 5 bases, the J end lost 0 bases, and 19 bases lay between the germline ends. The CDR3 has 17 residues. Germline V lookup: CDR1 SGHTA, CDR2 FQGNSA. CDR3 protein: CASSPRPGQNMNTEAFF. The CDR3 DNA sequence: TGTGCCAGCAGCCCGCGGCCAGGACAGAATATGAACACTGAAGCTTTCTTT.

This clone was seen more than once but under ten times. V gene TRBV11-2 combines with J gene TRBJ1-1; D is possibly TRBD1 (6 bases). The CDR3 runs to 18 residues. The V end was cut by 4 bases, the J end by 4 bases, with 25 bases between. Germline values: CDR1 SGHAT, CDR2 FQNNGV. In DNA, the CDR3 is TGTGCCAGCAGCTGGATCCGGGGGGGCCCTACCTGGGGCACTGAAGCTTTCTTT. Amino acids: CASSWIRGGPTWGTEAFF.

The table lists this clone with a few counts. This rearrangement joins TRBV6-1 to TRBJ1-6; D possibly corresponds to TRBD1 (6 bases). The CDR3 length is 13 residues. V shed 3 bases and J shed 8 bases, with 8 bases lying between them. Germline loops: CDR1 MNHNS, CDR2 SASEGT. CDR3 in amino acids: CASSETGHSPLHF. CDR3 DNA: TGTGCCAGCAGTGAGACAGGCCATTCACCCCTCCACTTT.

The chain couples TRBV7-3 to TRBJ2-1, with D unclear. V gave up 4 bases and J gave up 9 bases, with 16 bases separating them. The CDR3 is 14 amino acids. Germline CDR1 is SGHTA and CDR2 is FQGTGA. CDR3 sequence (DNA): TGTGCCAGCAGCTCCCTTTCCTTAGTCGGTGAGCAGTTCTTC. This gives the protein CASSSLSLVGEQFF. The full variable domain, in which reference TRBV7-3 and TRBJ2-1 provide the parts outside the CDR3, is GAGVSQTPSNKVTEKGKYVELRCDPISGHTALYWYRQSLGQGPEFLIYFQGTGAADDSGLPNDRFFAVRPEGSVSTLKIQRTERGDSAVYLCASSSLSLVGEQFFGPGTRLTVL.

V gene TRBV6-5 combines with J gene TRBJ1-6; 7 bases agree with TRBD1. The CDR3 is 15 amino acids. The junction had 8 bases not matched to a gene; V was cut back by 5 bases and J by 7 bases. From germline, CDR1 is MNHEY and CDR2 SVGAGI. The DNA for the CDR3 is TGTGCCAGCAGTCAGAGACAGGGTTGGAATTCACCCCTCCACTTT. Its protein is CASSQRQGWNSPLHF.